Sequencing of this T cell receptor (beta chain) was carried out in a study of metastatic and nonmetastatic thyroid tumors. Study at large: Thyroid patients, malignant and benign, had repertoires compared across blood and tumor or nodule tissue. General study findings and limits: In blood and tumor, TCR beta diversity was reportedly significantly higher in malignant thyroid tumors than in benign nodules.

Per the study methods: In papillary thyroid cancer, a distant-metastasis classifier was built using CDR3 differences across clinicopathological groups. MiXCR re-clonotyped the PCR reads for TCRdb. The V and J calls and clone size are TCRdb's, not the authors'. The sample has 5,000 or so clones; roughly 19% are singletons. Prior to thyroid surgery, none of the patients had received any treatment. By share, this clone ranks as medium-sized. No antigen is known for it. Trimming took 4 bases from V and 7 from J, leaving 16 bases between them. In germline, CDR1 is SNHLY, CDR2 FYNNEI. The CDR3 is 15 residues long.

The sequence was obtained from a female donor with papillary thyroid cancer or a benign thyroid nodule (not recorded which). Some clones in this sample may be carry-over from other donors' samples. The sequencing sample was made of adjacent normal tissue. The chain uses TRBV2 and TRBJ2-2, with TRBD2 as a possible D gene (6 bases). The CDR3 DNA follows: TGTGCCAGCAGTGGGGTCGGGAGAGAGGACGGGGAGCTGTTTTTT. As protein: CASSGVGREDGELFF.